This T cell receptor (beta chain) is drawn from a study of regulatory T cells in long-lasting Graves disease (dated by TCRdb to about 2021). Broadly, across the study: Patients with newly diagnosed Graves' disease had been on antithyroid drugs for under 3 months. Peripheral blood TCR sequencing and RNA sequencing compared persistent Graves' disease patients with newly diagnosed Graves' disease patients. The study was registered as a clinical trial and conducted in China. A total of 33 samples underwent TCR sequencing, from roughly 13 patients with persistent Graves' disease and 20 or so patients with newly diagnosed Graves' disease.

The library was built by means of multiplex PCR. Sequencer: Illumina HiSeq 4000. CDR3 regions were amplified by Arm-PCR with iRepertoire HTBI primers to construct TCR beta libraries. Before sequencing, the PCR products underwent gel purification. The study's processing was this. Gene usage analysis of CDR3 amino acid clonotypes used the roughly 60 TRBV and some 15 TRBJ segments found across samples. COPE and FqMerger were used to merge filtered high-quality paired reads into contigs. BLAST was used to align contigs to IMGT TRBV, TRBD and TRBJ reference genes, with CDR3 defined following IMGT. Clonotypes above 0.1% frequency were classified as highly expanded clones. Shannon entropy was used to measure repertoire diversity, and the Gini coefficient was used to measure V-J evenness. A clonotype was considered public if more than one individual shared it. In-frame beta chains were kept once TCRdb had trimmed the public reads at Q25 with fastp and called clones with MiXCR. CDR3 protein duplicates are merged, each entry listing the most common genes and DNA. Clone size and V and J calls follow TCRdb, not the original study. Here the sample has 250,000 to 400,000 distinct CDR3 sequences; roughly 18% occur a single time. The top ten clonotypes cover about 36% of the sample.

This specimen's time point label, per the study, means: newly diagnosed GD, antithyroid drugs for less than 3 months. For both TCR sequencing and RNA sequencing, RNA was extracted from PBMCs using TRIzol. Graves' disease was diagnosed according to American Thyroid Association guidelines. Patients for the study were recruited at an endocrinology department in Xi'an, China. Each patient gave approximately 9.7 milliliters of peripheral blood, collected in an EDTA anticoagulant tube. Ficoll Paque Plus density gradient separation was used to isolate PBMCs, and no further T cell sorting was done. An Agilent 2100 Bioanalyzer and agarose gel were used to check RNA quality, and a NanoDrop 2000 was used to measure RNA concentration. Overall study results and their limits: The authors noted that the small sample size was a limitation that may lower accuracy. Sequencing and analysis were restricted to the TCR beta chain. Because the primary lesion, thyroid tissue, could not be accessed, the study looked at peripheral blood alone. A larger number of public clonotypes was shared among persistent patients (approximately 3,000) than among newly diagnosed patients (about 990). Compared with newly diagnosed patients, patients with persistent Graves' disease had lower TCR Shannon entropy and fewer highly expanded clones, which suggests clonal expansion.

This clonotype was found a few times. Its antigen target is currently unknown. No much larger clonotype is one base removed from it; base qualities were not supplied. This TCR came from a female donor with Graves disease. This specimen consisted of peripheral blood mononuclear cells (PBMCs), obtained at new diagnosis, from a patient treated with antithyroid drugs.

The sequenced DNA is TGTGCCAGCTCACCTCAGACAGCGGGGAGAGGAGCTTTCTTT. Its product reads: CASSPQTAGRGAFF. The V gene is TRBV18 and the J gene is TRBJ1-1; a tentative D call is TRBD1 (5 bases match). Trimming takes 3 bases from V and 10 bases from J, and the germline ends sit 18 bases apart. CDR1 and CDR2, looked up from the germline V gene, are KGHSH and LQKENI. Measured from the cysteine to the phenylalanine, the CDR3 is 14 residues long. Only the CDR3 DNA stays, 42 bases, in frame from base 1. The CDR3, completed at both ends by the reference TRBV18 and TRBJ1-1 genes, gives the full variable domain NAGVMQNPRHLVRRRGQEARLRCSPMKGHSHVYWYRQLPEEGLKFMVYLQKENIIDESGMPKERFSAEFPKEGPSILRIQQVVRGDSAAYFCASSPQTAGRGAFFGQGTRLTVV.